This T cell receptor (beta chain) was sequenced during a study of blood T cell repertoires in COVID-19. Turning to the study itself: Samples taken during acute and convalescent COVID-19 were collected in the United States, Italy and Spain. PBMCs, B-cell-depleted T cells, or T cells provided the cDNA or gDNA that made up the material.

Authors' methods: Estimates of nucleated cell counts were drawn from the amplification of reference gene primers. TCRdb's table, derived via immunoSEQ multiplex PCR, lists solely in-frame clones and lacks some. V, J and clone size are those of that table, while D and trimming were read from the DNA. The table includes fewer than 200,000 clones, approximately 82% detected once. This CDR3 contains 16 residues. The V and J ends lost 4 bases and 0 bases respectively, with 12 bases between them. Germline V gene sequence: CDR1 MNHEY, CDR2 SVGAGI. Material: peripheral blood. The sequence derives from an elderly woman with acute or convalescent COVID-19. The rearrangement joins TRBV6-5 to TRBJ1-4, with D possibly TRBD1 on 6 matching bases. The CDR3 DNA is TGTGCCAGCAGTTCAACAGGGATTGCAACTAATGAAAAACTGTTTTTT. Translated: CASSSTGIATNEKLFF.